Given below is one T cell receptor beta chain in context. What it binds is not known. The CDR3 loop spans 15 amino acids. The J segment lost 4 bases and the V segment lost 1 base, leaving 4 bases of the junction unmatched. Per the germline V gene, CDR1 is SGHTA and CDR2 is FQGNSA. TCRdb's table, derived via immunoSEQ multiplex PCR, lists solely in-frame clones and lacks some. The repertoire holds about 58,000 clones, with about nine tenths as singletons. This entry comes from a study of OX40 agonist ivuxolimab in advanced cancers. At the level of the study: At 0.01 to 10 mg/kg, ivuxolimab was administered intravenously to patients every 2 weeks.

Broader study findings: Relative to CD4+, CD8+ T cells held more expanded clones on average. The expanded peripheral T cells' antigen specificity was not determined. Also present in some nonresponders was a low level of normalized T-cell clonal expansion.

The chain carries TRBV7-2 and TRBJ2-1; the match to TRBD2 covers 7 bases. The clonotype was recovered from an adult with an advanced solid tumor such as melanoma, head and neck, liver or kidney cancer. The sample here was CD4+ or CD8+ T cells sorted from blood, taken in a trial of the OX40 agonist ivuxolimab. CDR3 sequence (DNA): TGTGCCAGCAGCTTAGGGAGCGGGGTTTACAATGAGCAGTTCTTC. Translated, it gives CASSLGSGVYNEQFF. The full variable domain, completed using reference TRBV7-2 and TRBJ2-1, is GAGVSQSPSNKVTEKGKDVELRCDPISGHTALYWYRQSLGQGLEFLIYFQGNSAPDKSGLPSDRFSAERTGGSVSTLTIQRTQQEDSAVYLCASSLGSGVYNEQFFGPGTRLTVL.